The 5 T cell receptor beta chains below all came from one sample that was sequenced in a study of identical twins. TCRdb re-called the 5' RACE reads through MiXCR, storing one row per CDR3 protein. In the table there are approximately 220,000 distinct CDR3 sequences, approximately 7.8% of which are singletons. These data also featured in a second study, about yellow fever vaccine responses in identical twins.

Sequenced sample: CD8+ T cells sorted from blood. Receptors originate from a young woman in good health.

This clonotype was detected ten times or more. One end of the junction fails to match germline, which may point to a read error. CDR3 nucleotide sequence: TGTGCCAGCAGTTTTGGTCCCCTCGGTTCGGGGGGCTCGTCTCATTTC. Translating it yields CASSFGPLGSGGSSHF. The rearrangement links TRBV12-3 or TRBV12-4 to TRBJ2-4; possible D gene TRBD2, 7 bases. This CDR3 has 16 amino acids.

This clonotype was observed a handful of times. V and J are TRBV3-1 and TRBJ2-1; the D gene is possibly TRBD1 (6 bases). The V and J ends lost 1 base and 13 bases respectively, with 23 bases between them. The CDR3 has 16 residues. The V gene's germline CDR1 is LGHDT and CDR2 YNNKEL (reference sequence). The DNA of the CDR3 is TGTGCCAGCAGCCAAGGAAGGACAGAATCCCCTTTGAGTCAGTTCTTC. Protein sequence: CASSQGRTESPLSQFF.

This clonotype was recorded many times. The gene calls are TRBV12-3 or TRBV12-4 and TRBJ2-1; no clear D gene. The V end was cut by 3 bases, the J end by 9 bases, with 12 bases between. CDR3 length equals 13 residues. Here the CDR3 DNA reads TGTGCCAGCAGTTTGGTAGCCTTGGGTGAGCAGTTCTTC. It translates to CASSLVALGEQFF.

A remark on this clonotype: Relative to the germline gene, one junction end is altered; a read error may explain this. The chain couples TRBV24-1 to TRBJ1-1; no clear D gene. CDR3 length: 12 residues. CDR1 is KGHDR, CDR2 SFDVKD, per germline. The CDR3 here is CASSTNFDEAFF. The CDR3 nucleotides are TGTGCCAGCAGTACCAATTTTGATGAAGCTTTCTTT.

Relative to its sample, this clonotype is large. CDR3 DNA sequence: TGTGCCAGCAGTCGACAGGGGGCCACCGGGGAGCTGTTTTTT. Protein: CASSRQGATGELFF. The chain couples TRBV12-3 or TRBV12-4 to TRBJ2-2, with TRBD1 matching 10 bases. The V and J ends lost 5 bases and 4 bases, in that order; junction bases with no gene match: 1. This CDR3 is built from 14 residues.